One and the same sample provided the 24 T cell receptor beta chains below, sequenced in a study of T-cell reconstitution after alpha-beta-depleted transplantation in children. Unique molecular identifiers were incorporated during preparation of the TCRbeta library. TCRdb fed the PCR reads into MiXCR, producing one record per CDR3 protein. The sample shows roughly 200,000 distinct CDR3 sequences, under 13% of them seen only once. Specimen: PBMCs, collected before TCRalphabeta/CD19-depleted stem cell transplant. The receptors were sampled from a child younger than two with acute myeloid leukemia, due to receive a stem cell transplant.

This clonotype showed up many times. The gene calls are TRBV12-3 or TRBV12-4 and TRBJ1-5; D ambiguous. The CDR3 length is 14 residues. V was shortened by 3 bases and J by 7 bases, with 13 bases between the two germline ends. In nucleotides, the CDR3 is TGTGCCAGCAGTTTGATTTTCGCCGGCCAGCCCCAGCATTTT. It translates to CASSLIFAGQPQHF.

As regards this clonotype: One junction end disagrees with the germline gene, perhaps due to a read error. The rearrangement joins TRBV3-1 to TRBJ2-5; TRBD2 agrees at 7 bases. The CDR3 runs 13 residues. Germline CDR1 reads LGHDT; CDR2 reads YNNKEL (reference sequence). CDR3 sequence: CASCKRGQGTQYF. The CDR3, as DNA: TGTGCCAGCTGCAAGCGGGGCCAAGGGACCCAGTACTTC.

The chain employs TRBV7-9 and TRBJ2-1, with 8 bases identical to TRBD2. V was pared by 4 bases and J by 4 bases, with 12 bases of the junction left unmatched. Germline values: CDR1 SEHNR, CDR2 FQNEAQ (reference sequence). The CDR3 spans 17 residues. This CDR3 reads CASSSRGSGSSYNEQFF. In DNA form, the CDR3 reads TGTGCCAGCAGCTCGCGGGGGAGCGGGAGCTCTTACAATGAGCAGTTCTTC.

On this clonotype: A much more abundant neighbour one base away suggests this may be a read error. The genes are TRBV5-1 and TRBJ2-5; 7 bases line up with TRBD2. The CDR3 has 13 amino acids. CDR1 is SGHRS, CDR2 YFSETQ, per germline. CDR3 nucleotides: TGCGCCAGCAGCGAACTAGCGCAAGAGACCCAGCACTTC. It encodes CASSELAQETQHF.

This clonotype was counted many times. The chain uses TRBV29-1 and TRBJ2-2; 11 nucleotides agree with TRBD1. Germline assignment: CDR1 SQVTM and CDR2 ANQGSEA. This CDR3 comprises 14 residues. The J segment lost 7 bases and the V segment lost 4 bases, leaving 5 bases of the junction unmatched. CDR3 sequence: CSVADRGLDGELFF. CDR3 coding DNA: TGCAGCGTTGCGGACAGGGGGCTGGACGGGGAGCTGTTTTTT.

The table lists this clonotype with many counts. The chain joins TRBV20-1 to TRBJ2-3, with D maybe TRBD2 (6 bases). The CDR3 sequence is 13 residues long. V lost 5 bases, J lost 1 base, and 10 bases lay in between. The germline V gene has CDR1 DFQATT and CDR2 SNEGSKA (reference sequence). CDR3 sequence: CSAAGTGTDTQYF. CDR3 in DNA: TGCAGTGCTGCGGGGACTGGCACAGATACGCAGTATTTT.

This clonotype was recorded once. The chain has TRBV9 and TRBJ2-7; D might be TRBD1 or TRBD2, each matching 5 bases. Germline CDR1 reads SGDLS; CDR2 reads YYNGEE. The CDR3 is 15 residues long. The V gene lost 4 bases and the J gene lost 3 bases, with 17 bases spanning the gap. The CDR3 nucleotides read TGTGCCAGCAGCTTTGACCGGGACGGAAGCTACGAGCAGTACTTC. Protein: CASSFDRDGSYEQYF.

This clonotype was counted at least ten times. This rearrangement joins TRBV20-1 to TRBJ2-3, with 11 bases fitting TRBD2. V lost 0 bases to trimming and J lost 6 bases; unmatched junction nucleotides: 5. The CDR3 spans 15 residues. CDR1 and CDR2 from the germline V gene are DFQATT and SNEGSKA (reference sequence). In DNA, the CDR3 is TGCAGTGCTAGAGAAACTAGCGGGAGCTGGGATACGCAGTATTTT. The encoded protein is CSARETSGSWDTQYF.

The sample holds many counts of this clonotype. This rearrangement joins TRBV20-1 to TRBJ2-7, with 14 bases fitting TRBD2. Losses at the gene ends were 4 bases for V and 4 bases for J; bases not matched to a gene: 6. The CDR3 is 15 amino acids. The germline gives CDR1 DFQATT, CDR2 SNEGSKA (reference sequence). CDR3 DNA: TGCAGTGCTATGCCGACTAGCGGGAGGGTGTACGAGCAGTACTTC. Translation gives CSAMPTSGRVYEQYF.

This clonotype was seen ten or more times. This chain uses TRBV12-3 or TRBV12-4 with TRBJ2-5, with 8 positions matching TRBD1. The CDR3 extends over 15 amino acids. J lost 1 base, V lost 1 base, and 2 bases had no gene match. CDR3 in amino acids: CASSLDRGTQETQYF. DNA of the CDR3: TGTGCCAGCAGTTTAGACAGGGGGACCCAAGAGACCCAGTACTTC.

Many counts were recorded for this clonotype. V and J are TRBV20-1 and TRBJ2-3; no clear D. This CDR3 spans 16 amino acids. Between the trimmed V and J ends, which lost 5 bases and 0 bases, there was a span of 18 bases. Germline lookup yields CDR1 DFQATT and CDR2 SNEGSKA (reference sequence). The CDR3: CSAPNKGYISTDTQYF. DNA for the CDR3: TGCAGTGCTCCGAACAAGGGATACATAAGCACAGATACGCAGTATTTT.

This clonotype was picked up many times. The gene calls are TRBV20-1 and TRBJ1-2; the D gene is possibly TRBD1 (5 bases). In germline, CDR1 is DFQATT, CDR2 SNEGSKA (reference sequence). V was clipped by 2 bases and J by 4 bases, with 11 bases between them. The CDR3 extends over 13 amino acids. CDR3 protein: CSARQGSGYGYTF. The CDR3 coding sequence is TGCAGTGCTAGACAGGGATCAGGCTATGGCTACACCTTC.

This clonotype has at least ten counts. The rearrangement links TRBV12-3 or TRBV12-4 to TRBJ1-5; tentatively, D is TRBD1 (5 bases). CDR3 length equals 15 residues. Trimming removed 0 bases from V and 2 bases from J, with 8 bases in between. In DNA form, the CDR3 reads TGTGCCAGCAGTTTAGCGGGGGGAGGCAATCAGCCCCAGCATTTT. Translated, it gives CASSLAGGGNQPQHF.

This clonotype was counted many times. The chain employs TRBV20-1 and TRBJ2-5; possible D gene TRBD2, 6 bases. The germline V gene encodes CDR1 DFQATT and CDR2 SNEGSKA (reference sequence). The CDR3 runs 14 residues. The V gene lost 5 bases and the J gene lost 2 bases, with 15 bases spanning the gap. In nucleotides, the CDR3 is TGCAGTGCTGGACCGGGACTCGAGCAAGAGACCCAGTACTTC. Encoded protein: CSAGPGLEQETQYF.

This clonotype showed up many times. The chain joins TRBV12-3 or TRBV12-4 to TRBJ1-4, with TRBD1 matching 7 bases. With V trimmed by 3 bases and J by 7 bases, 8 bases remained unmatched. This CDR3 region has 15 residues. For the CDR3, the DNA is TGTGCCAGCAGTTTTAGCAGGGGGAGCGGTGAAAAACTGTTTTTT. Translating it yields CASSFSRGSGEKLFF.

This clonotype was counted at least ten times. This sequence joins TRBV28 and TRBJ2-2; 10 bases map to TRBD1. CDR3 length: 14 amino acids. With V trimmed by 10 bases and J by 3 bases, 5 bases remained unmatched. Germline loops: CDR1 MDHEN, CDR2 SYDVKM. CDR3 sequence: CATRTGGYTGELFF. As DNA, the CDR3 is TGTGCCACCAGGACAGGGGGTTACACCGGGGAGCTGTTTTTT.

Many counts were recorded for this clonotype. V gene TRBV5-6 combines with J gene TRBJ2-2; the D call may be TRBD1 or TRBD2 (5 bases each). The CDR3 covers 17 residues. Germline V gives CDR1 SGHDT, CDR2 YYEEEE. Deletions cut 1 base from V and 3 bases from J, with 16 bases between. The chain's CDR3 is CASSLFGLGVYTGELFF. CDR3 nucleotide sequence: TGTGCCAGCAGCTTGTTCGGCCTGGGGGTCTACACCGGGGAGCTGTTTTTT. The complete variable domain, with remaining parts taken from reference TRBV5-6 and TRBJ2-2, reads DAGVTQSPTHLIKTRGQQVTLRCSPKSGHDTVSWYQQALGQGPQFIFQYYEEEERQRGNFPDRFSGHQFPNYSSELNVNALLLGDSALYLCASSLFGLGVYTGELFFGEGSRLTVL.

Notes on this clonotype: This clone may be a read error of a much larger clone one base away. The chain recombines TRBV10-1 with TRBJ2-5; the D gene is possibly TRBD1 (5 bases). Germline values: CDR1 WNHNN, CDR2 SYGVQD (reference sequence). The CDR3 contains 13 residues. CDR3 in amino acids: CTSSASGAGTQYF. CDR3 DNA: TGCACCAGCAGTGCCTCTGGGGCAGGGACCCAGTACTTC.

This clonotype appeared many times. V gene TRBV20-1 combines with J gene TRBJ2-1; 10 nucleotides line up with TRBD2. The CDR3 has 16 amino acids. Germline loops: CDR1 DFQATT, CDR2 SNEGSKA (reference sequence). The ends lost 4 bases at V and 7 bases at J; junction bases unmatched: 13. DNA of the CDR3: TGCAGTGCTACCCCCAATAGCGGGAGGTATCGGAATGAGCAGTTCTTC. This encodes CSATPNSGRYRNEQFF.

This clonotype occurred many times. The rearrangement joins TRBV28 to TRBJ2-3, with D maybe TRBD1 (6 bases). V was trimmed by 0 bases and J by 3 bases, leaving 16 bases between them. The CDR3 runs 17 residues. Germline V gene lookup returns CDR1 MDHEN and CDR2 SYDVKM. The chain's CDR3 is CASSLWGTSTSTDTQYF. In nucleotides, the CDR3 is TGTGCCAGCAGTTTATGGGGGACATCTACTAGTACAGATACGCAGTATTTT.

This clonotype was seen repeatedly, ten times or more. V usage is TRBV9 and J usage is TRBJ2-2; no clear D gene. Trimming cost V 4 bases and J 1 base, with 11 bases left between them. The CDR3 is made up of 15 amino acids. The V gene's germline CDR1 is SGDLS and CDR2 YYNGEE. The DNA of the CDR3 is TGTGCCAGCAGCTATGGTGGGATGAACACCGGGGAGCTGTTTTTT. The encoded protein is CASSYGGMNTGELFF.

In its sample, this clonotype was seen many times. This chain uses TRBV29-1 with TRBJ1-4, with D tentatively TRBD1 (5 bases). CDR1 and CDR2 (germline): SQVTM, ANQGSEA. Trimming pared 4 bases from V and 4 bases from J, leaving 7 bases between. The CDR3 length is 12 residues. The CDR3 protein is CSVVRDNEKLFF. The CDR3 bases are TGCAGCGTTGTCAGGGATAATGAAAAACTGTTTTTT.

This clonotype has a count of ten or more. CDR3 sequence reads: CASSPLAGSYEQYF. The CDR3 DNA reads TGTGCCAGCTCACCACTAGCGGGCTCCTACGAGCAGTACTTC. The chain joins TRBV18 to TRBJ2-7, with 7 bases lining up with TRBD2. V shed 1 base and J 0 bases; nucleotides not matched to a gene: 0. The CDR3 totals 14 residues. Germline V lookup: CDR1 KGHSH, CDR2 LQKENI. The entire variable domain, with the rest obtained from reference TRBV18 and TRBJ2-7, is as follows: NAGVMQNPRHLVRRRGQEARLRCSPMKGHSHVYWYRQLPEEGLKFMVYLQKENIIDESGMPKERFSAEFPKEGPSILRIQQVVRGDSAAYFCASSPLAGSYEQYFGPGTRLTVT.

This clonotype was counted at least ten times. This sequence joins TRBV7-2 and TRBJ2-3, with a possible D match to TRBD2 (6 bases). This CDR3 has 15 amino acids. The V gene's germline CDR1 is SGHTA and CDR2 FQGNSA. V lost 1 base, J lost 3 bases, and 11 bases lay in between. The CDR3 loop reads CASSLEGLATDTQYF. In DNA form, the CDR3 reads TGTGCCAGCAGCTTAGAAGGGCTAGCGACAGATACGCAGTATTTT.